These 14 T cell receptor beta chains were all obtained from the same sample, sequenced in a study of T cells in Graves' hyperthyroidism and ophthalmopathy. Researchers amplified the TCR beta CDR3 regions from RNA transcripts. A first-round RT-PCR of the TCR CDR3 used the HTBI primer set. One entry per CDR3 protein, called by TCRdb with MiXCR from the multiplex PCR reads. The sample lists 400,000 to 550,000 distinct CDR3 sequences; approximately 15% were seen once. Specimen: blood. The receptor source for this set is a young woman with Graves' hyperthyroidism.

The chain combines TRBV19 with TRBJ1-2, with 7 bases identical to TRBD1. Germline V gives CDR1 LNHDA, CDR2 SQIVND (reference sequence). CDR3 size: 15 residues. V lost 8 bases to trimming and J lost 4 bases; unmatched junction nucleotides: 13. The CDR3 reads CASGPGTVGPYGYTF. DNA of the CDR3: TGTGCCAGTGGGCCCGGGACAGTCGGGCCCTATGGCTACACCTTC.

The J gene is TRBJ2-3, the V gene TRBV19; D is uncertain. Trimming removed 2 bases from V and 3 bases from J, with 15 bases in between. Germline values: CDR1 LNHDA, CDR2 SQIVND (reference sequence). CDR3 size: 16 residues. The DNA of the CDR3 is TGTGCCAGTAGTATAAAGACTGCTCTTGTTACAGATACGCAGTATTTT. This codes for CASSIKTALVTDTQYF.

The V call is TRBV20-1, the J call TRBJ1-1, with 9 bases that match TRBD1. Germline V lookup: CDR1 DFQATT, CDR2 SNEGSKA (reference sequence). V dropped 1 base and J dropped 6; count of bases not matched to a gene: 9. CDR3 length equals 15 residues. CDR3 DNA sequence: TGCAGTGCTAGAGTAGGGGACAGGGCGTTCGCTGAAGCTTTCTTT. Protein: CSARVGDRAFAEAFF.

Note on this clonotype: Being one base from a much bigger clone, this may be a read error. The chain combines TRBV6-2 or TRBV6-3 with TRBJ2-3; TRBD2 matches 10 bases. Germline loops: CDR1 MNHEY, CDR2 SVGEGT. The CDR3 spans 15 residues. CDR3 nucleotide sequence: TGTGCCAGCAAAAGCGGGAGGGTGCGCACAGATACGCGGTATTTT. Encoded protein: CASKSGRVRTDTRYF.

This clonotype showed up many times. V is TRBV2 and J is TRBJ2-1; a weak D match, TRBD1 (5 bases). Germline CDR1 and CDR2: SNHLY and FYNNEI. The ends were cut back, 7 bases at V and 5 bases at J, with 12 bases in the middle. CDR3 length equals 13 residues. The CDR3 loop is CASTLGENNEQFF. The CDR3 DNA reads TGTGCCAGCACTTTAGGGGAAAACAATGAGCAGTTCTTC.

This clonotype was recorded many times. In nucleotides, the CDR3 is TGTGCCAGTAGTACTCCGAGGACCGGAGGCAAGCCCCAGCATTTT. Its translation: CASSTPRTGGKPQHF. The V and J genes are TRBV19 and TRBJ1-5; D ambiguous. Germline values: CDR1 LNHDA, CDR2 SQIVND (reference sequence). This CDR3 region has 15 residues. Trimming cost V 4 bases and J 8 bases, with 18 bases left between them.

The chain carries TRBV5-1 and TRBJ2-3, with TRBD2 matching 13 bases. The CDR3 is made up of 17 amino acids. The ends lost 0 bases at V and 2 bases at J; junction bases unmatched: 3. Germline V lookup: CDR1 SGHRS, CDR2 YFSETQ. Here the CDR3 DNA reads TGCGCCAGCAGCTTGGGACTAGCGGGAGGCTCCACAGATACGCAGTATTTT. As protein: CASSLGLAGGSTDTQYF.

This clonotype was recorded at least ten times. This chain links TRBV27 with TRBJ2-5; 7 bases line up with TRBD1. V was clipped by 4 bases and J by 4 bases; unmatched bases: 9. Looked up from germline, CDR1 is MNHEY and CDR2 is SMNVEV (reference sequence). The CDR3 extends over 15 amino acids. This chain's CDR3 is CASSSRQGIGETQYF. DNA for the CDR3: TGTGCCAGCAGTTCCCGACAGGGAATAGGAGAGACCCAGTACTTC.

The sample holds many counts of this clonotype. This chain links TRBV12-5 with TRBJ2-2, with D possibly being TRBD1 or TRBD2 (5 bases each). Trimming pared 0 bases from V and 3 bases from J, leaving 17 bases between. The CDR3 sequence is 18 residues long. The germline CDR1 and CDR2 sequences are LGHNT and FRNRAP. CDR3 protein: CASGLVRGFYIDTGELFF. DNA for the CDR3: TGTGCTAGTGGTTTGGTGAGGGGATTTTATATTGACACCGGGGAGCTGTTTTTT.

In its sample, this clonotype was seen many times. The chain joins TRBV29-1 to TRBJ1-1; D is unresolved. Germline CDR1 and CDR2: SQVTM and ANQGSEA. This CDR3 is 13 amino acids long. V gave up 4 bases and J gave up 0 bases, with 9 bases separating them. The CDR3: CSVVTAMNTEAFF. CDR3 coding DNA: TGCAGCGTTGTTACAGCAATGAACACTGAAGCTTTCTTT.

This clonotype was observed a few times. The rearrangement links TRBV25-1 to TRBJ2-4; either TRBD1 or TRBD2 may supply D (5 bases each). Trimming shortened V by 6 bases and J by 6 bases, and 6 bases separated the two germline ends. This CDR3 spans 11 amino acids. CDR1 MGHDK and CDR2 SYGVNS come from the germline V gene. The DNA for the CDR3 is TGTGCCAGCAGCGGGGCAAACATTCAGTACTTC. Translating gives CASSGANIQYF.

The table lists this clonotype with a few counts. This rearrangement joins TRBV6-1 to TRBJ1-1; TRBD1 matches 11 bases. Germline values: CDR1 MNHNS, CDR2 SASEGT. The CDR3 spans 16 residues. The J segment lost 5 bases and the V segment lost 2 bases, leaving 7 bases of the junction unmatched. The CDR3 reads CASSEPGQGVRTEAFF. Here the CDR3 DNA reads TGTGCCAGCAGTGAACCGGGACAGGGGGTGAGAACTGAAGCTTTCTTT.

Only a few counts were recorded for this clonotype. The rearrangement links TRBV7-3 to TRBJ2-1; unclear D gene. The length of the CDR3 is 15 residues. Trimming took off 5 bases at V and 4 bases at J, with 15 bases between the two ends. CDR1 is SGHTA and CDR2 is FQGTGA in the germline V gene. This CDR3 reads CASSPKAHAYNEQFF. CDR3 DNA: TGTGCCAGCAGCCCTAAAGCACATGCTTACAATGAGCAGTTCTTC. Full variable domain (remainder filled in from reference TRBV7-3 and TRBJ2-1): GAGVSQTPSNKVTEKGKYVELRCDPISGHTALYWYRQSLGQGPEFLIYFQGTGAADDSGLPNDRFFAVRPEGSVSTLKIQRTERGDSAVYLCASSPKAHAYNEQFFGPGTRLTVL.

In DNA form, the CDR3 reads TGCGCCAGCAGCCAAGCCAGCGGGATCTACAATGAGCAGTTCTTC. Its translation is CASSQASGIYNEQFF. V gene TRBV4-1 combines with J gene TRBJ2-1; 7 bases agree with TRBD2. The CDR3 is 15 residues long. Unmatched junction bases numbered 3, after V lost 1 base and J lost 3 bases. Germline-derived CDR1 and CDR2 are MGHRA and YSYEKL.